Sequencing of this T cell receptor (beta chain) was carried out in a study of T cells after yellow fever vaccination. Study as a whole: Preparation of fractions with low cell numbers was performed using SMART-Seq v4 Ultra Low Input. Study-wide results and limits: Detected again after the booster were most primary-vaccination clones, at about 96% CD4 and roughly 88% CD8. Some clonotypes were seen in both the CD4 and the CD8 compartments. These made up a small share and likely arose from convergent recombination. The secondary response was weaker but peaked faster, day 5 versus 15.

Comments on this clonotype: Its antigen is as yet unknown.

TCRdb re-called the 5' RACE reads through MiXCR, storing one row per CDR3 protein. The sample lists hundreds of thousands of distinct CDR3 sequences, approximately 5.7% occurring once. The CDR3 length is 17 residues. V was clipped by 5 bases and J by 0 bases; unmatched bases: 10. Germline assignment: CDR1 SGHNT and CDR2 YENEEA. This chain joins TRBV11-3 and TRBJ2-1; 7 bases line up with TRBD2. The starting material was PBMCs, obtained 5 days after the yellow fever booster vaccination. This sequence was found in a man aged 30 to 39 who received the YFV17D yellow fever vaccine. This chain's CDR3 is CASSPLGAGVSYNEQFF. In nucleotides, the CDR3 is TGTGCCAGCAGCCCTCTCGGGGCGGGAGTCTCCTACAATGAGCAGTTCTTC.